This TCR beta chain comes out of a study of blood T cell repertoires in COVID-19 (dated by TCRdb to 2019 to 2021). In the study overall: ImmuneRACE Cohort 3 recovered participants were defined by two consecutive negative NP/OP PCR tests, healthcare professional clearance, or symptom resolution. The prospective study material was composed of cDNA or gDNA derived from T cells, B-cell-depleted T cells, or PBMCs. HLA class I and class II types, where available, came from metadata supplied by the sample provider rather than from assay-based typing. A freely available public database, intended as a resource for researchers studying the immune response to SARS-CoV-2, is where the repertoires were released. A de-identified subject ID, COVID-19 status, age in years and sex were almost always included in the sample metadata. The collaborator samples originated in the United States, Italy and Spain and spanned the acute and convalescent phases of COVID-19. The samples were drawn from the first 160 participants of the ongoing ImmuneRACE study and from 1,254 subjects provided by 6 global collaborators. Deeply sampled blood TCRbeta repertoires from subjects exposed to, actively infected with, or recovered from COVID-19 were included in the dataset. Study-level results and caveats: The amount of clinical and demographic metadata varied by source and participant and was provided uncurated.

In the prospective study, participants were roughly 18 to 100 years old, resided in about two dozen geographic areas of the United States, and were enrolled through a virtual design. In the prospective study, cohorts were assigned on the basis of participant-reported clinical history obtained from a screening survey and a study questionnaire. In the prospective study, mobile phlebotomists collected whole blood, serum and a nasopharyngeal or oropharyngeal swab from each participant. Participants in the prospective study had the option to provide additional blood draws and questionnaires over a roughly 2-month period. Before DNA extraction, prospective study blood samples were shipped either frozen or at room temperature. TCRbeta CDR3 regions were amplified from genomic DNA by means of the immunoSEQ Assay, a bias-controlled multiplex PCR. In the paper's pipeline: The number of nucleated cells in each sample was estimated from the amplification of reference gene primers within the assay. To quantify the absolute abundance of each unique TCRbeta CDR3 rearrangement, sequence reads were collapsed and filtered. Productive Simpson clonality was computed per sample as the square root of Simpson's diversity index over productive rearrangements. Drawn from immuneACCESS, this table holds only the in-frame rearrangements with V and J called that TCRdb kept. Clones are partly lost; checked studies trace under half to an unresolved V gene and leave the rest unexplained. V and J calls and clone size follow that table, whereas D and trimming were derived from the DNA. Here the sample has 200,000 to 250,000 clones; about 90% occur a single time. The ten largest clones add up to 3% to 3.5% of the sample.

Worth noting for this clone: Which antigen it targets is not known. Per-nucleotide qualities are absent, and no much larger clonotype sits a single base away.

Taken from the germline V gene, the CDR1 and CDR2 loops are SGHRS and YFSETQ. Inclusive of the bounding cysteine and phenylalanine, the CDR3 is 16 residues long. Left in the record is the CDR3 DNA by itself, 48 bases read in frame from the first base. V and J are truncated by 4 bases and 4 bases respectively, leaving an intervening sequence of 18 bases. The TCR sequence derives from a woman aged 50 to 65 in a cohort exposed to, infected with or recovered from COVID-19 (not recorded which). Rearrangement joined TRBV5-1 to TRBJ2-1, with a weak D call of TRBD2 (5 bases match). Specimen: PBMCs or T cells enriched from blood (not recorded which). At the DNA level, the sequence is TGCGCCAGCAGCCCCGACGCAGGAGGACCGTACAATGAGCAGTTCTTC. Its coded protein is CASSPDAGGPYNEQFF.